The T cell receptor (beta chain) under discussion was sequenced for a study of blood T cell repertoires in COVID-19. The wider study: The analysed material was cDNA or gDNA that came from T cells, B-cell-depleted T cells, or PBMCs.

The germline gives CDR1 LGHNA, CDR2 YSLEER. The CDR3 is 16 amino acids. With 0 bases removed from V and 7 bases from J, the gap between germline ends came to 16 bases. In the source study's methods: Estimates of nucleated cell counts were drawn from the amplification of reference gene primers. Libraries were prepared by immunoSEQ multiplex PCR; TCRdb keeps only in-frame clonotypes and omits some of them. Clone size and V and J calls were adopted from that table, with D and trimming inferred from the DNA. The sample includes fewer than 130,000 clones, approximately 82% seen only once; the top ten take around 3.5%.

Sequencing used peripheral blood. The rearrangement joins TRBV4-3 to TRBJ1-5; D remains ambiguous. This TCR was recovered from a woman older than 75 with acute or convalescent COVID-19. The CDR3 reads CASSQDYGERLQPQHF. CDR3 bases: TGCGCCAGCAGCCAAGATTACGGGGAGCGATTGCAGCCCCAGCATTTT.